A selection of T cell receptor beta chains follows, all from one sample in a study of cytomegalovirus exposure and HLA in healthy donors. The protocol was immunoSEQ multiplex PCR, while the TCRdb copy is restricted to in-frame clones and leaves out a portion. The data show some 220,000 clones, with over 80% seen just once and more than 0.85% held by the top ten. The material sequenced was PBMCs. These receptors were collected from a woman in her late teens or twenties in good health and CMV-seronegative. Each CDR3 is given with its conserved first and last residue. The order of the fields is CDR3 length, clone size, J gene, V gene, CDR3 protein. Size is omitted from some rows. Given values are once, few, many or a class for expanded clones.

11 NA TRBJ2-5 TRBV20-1 CSAGDSETQYF
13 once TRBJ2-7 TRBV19 CASRDFGRDEQYF
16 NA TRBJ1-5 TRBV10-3 CAISERQGLSNQPQHF
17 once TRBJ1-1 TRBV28 CASRPDSPFFSNTEAFF
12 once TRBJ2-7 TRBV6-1 CATSTVSYEQYF
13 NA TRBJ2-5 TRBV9 CASSVRSGETQYF
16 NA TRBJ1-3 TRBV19 CASSIAREGPGNTIYF
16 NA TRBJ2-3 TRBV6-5 CASSYGPQTGTDTQYF
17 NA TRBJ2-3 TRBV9 CASSALPGLTQTDTQYF
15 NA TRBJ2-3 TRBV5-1 CASSPGTVLTDTQYF
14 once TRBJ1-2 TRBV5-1 CASSDRVSFGGYTF
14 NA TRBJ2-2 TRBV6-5 CASRILTVPGELFF
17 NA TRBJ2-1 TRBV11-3 CASSPRTSGTPHNEQFF
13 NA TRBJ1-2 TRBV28 CASTSMTVYGYTF
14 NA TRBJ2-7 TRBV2 CASSEARASYEQYF
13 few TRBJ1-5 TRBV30 CACSQGNDQPQHF